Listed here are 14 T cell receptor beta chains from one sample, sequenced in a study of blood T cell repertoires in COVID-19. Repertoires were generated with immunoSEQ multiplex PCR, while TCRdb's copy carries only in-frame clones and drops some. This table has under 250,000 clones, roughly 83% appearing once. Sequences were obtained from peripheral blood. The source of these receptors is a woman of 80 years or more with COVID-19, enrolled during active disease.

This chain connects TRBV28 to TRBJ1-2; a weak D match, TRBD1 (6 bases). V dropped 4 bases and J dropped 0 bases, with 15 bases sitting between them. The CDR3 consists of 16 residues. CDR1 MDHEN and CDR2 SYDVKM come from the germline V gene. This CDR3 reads CASSSPSGTSNYGYTF. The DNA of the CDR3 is TGTGCCAGCAGTTCGCCTTCCGGGACATCTAACTATGGCTACACCTTC.

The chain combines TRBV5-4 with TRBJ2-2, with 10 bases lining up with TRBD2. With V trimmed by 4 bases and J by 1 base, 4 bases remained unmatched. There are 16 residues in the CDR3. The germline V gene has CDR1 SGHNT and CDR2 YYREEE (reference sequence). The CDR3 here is CASSRIAGGNTGELFF. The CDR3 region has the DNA TGTGCCAGCAGCCGTATAGCGGGGGGGAACACCGGGGAGCTGTTTTTT.

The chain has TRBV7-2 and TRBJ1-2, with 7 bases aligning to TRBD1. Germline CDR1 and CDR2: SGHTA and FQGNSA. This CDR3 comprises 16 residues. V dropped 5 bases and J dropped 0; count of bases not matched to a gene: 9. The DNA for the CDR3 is TGTGCCAGCAGCCCGGGACAGATACTTCCTAACTATGGCTACACCTTC. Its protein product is CASSPGQILPNYGYTF.

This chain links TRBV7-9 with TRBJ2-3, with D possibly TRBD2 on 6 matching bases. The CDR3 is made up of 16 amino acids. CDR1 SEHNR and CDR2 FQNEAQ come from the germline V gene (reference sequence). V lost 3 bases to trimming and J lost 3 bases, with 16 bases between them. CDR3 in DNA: TGTGCCAGCAGCTTGGGAATAGCGGCCCTGACAGATACGCAGTATTTT. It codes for CASSLGIAALTDTQYF.

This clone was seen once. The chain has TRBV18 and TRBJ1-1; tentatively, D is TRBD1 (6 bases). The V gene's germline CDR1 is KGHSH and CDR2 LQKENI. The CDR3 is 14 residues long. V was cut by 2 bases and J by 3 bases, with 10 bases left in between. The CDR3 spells CASSPAGADTEAFF. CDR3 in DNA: TGTGCCAGCTCACCAGCAGGGGCGGACACTGAAGCTTTCTTT.

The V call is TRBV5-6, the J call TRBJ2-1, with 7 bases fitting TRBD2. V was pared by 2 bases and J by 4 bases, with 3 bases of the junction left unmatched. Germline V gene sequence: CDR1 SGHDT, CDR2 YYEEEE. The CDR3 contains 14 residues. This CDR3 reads CASSFRGVYNEQFF. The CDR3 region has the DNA TGTGCCAGCAGCTTTCGGGGGGTTTACAATGAGCAGTTCTTC.

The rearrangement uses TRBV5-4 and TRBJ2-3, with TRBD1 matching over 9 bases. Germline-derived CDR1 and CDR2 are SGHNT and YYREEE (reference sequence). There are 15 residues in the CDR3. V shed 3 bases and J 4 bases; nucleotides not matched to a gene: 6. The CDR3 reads CASSSRDRVADTQYF. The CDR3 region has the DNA TGTGCCAGCAGCTCCCGGGACAGGGTGGCAGATACGCAGTATTTT.

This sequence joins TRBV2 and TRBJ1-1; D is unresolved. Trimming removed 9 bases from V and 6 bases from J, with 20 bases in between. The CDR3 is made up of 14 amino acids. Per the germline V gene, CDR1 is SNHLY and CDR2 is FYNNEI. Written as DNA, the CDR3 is TGTGCCAGTAAGAGGGCTCAACTCTCCGCTGAAGCTTTCTTT. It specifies CASKRAQLSAEAFF.

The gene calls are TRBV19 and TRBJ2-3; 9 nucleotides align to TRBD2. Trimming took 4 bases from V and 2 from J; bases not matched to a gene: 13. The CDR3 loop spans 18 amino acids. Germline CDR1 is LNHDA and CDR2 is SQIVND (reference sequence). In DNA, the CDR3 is TGTGCCAGTAGTACCCTGCGGGGGGGCCGGACTGACACAGATACGCAGTATTTT. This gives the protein CASSTLRGGRTDTDTQYF.

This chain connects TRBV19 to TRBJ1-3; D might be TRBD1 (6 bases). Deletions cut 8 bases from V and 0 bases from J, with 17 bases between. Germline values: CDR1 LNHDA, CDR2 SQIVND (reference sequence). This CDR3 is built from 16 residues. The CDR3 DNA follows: TGTGCCAGTGTCCCCGGGACACGGAGCTCTGGAAACACCATATATTTT. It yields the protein CASVPGTRSSGNTIYF.

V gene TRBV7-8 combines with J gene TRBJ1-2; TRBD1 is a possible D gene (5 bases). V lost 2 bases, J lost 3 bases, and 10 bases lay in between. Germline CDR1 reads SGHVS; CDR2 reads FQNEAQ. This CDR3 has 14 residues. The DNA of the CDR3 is TGTGCCAGCAGCTTATCCCAGGGTGACTATGGCTACACCTTC. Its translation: CASSLSQGDYGYTF.

CDR3 DNA: TGTGCCAGCTCACCGCCTAGCGGCCAAGAGACCCAGTACTTC. As protein: CASSPPSGQETQYF. The rearrangement uses TRBV18 and TRBJ2-5, with 7 bases that match TRBD2. Germline CDR1 is KGHSH and CDR2 is LQKENI. V lost 3 bases to trimming and J lost 1 base; unmatched junction nucleotides: 2. The CDR3 length is 14 residues.

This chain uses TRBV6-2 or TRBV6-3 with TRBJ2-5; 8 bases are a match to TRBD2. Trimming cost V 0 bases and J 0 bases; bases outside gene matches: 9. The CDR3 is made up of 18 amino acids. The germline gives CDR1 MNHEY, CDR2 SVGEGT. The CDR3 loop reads CASSYSIGGGGYQETQYF. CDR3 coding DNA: TGTGCCAGCAGTTACTCGATTGGGGGCGGGGGGTACCAAGAGACCCAGTACTTC.

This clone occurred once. CDR3 sequence: CASSLFRAGSEAFF. CDR3 in DNA: TGTGCCAGCAGTTTATTCAGGGCGGGGTCTGAAGCTTTCTTT. V gene TRBV28 combines with J gene TRBJ1-1; D perhaps matches TRBD1 (5 bases). This CDR3 region has 14 residues. The germline V and J ends were trimmed by 1 base and 6 bases, with 12 bases remaining between them. The germline V gene encodes CDR1 MDHEN and CDR2 SYDVKM.